This T cell receptor beta chain was obtained from a study of blood T cell repertoires in COVID-19. Overall study: Samples of COVID-19 (acute and convalescent) were obtained from the United States, Italy and Spain. Nucleic acid was either cDNA or gDNA, and it came from T cells, B-cell-depleted T cells, or PBMCs.

Per the original methods: Using reference gene primer amplification, nucleated cell counts were estimated. Assay used: immunoSEQ multiplex PCR; TCRdb lists only in-frame clones, some missing. The V and J calls and clone size were taken over from that table, and D and trimming were inferred from the DNA. The sample lists approximately 500,000 clones, roughly nine tenths occurring once. Germline-derived CDR1 and CDR2 are ENHRY and SYGVKD. The CDR3 consists of 14 residues. The germline V and J ends were trimmed by 6 bases and 5 bases, with 17 bases remaining between them. Material: peripheral blood. This TCR was sampled from a woman aged 45-60 years with COVID-19, enrolled during active disease. V is TRBV10-3 and J is TRBJ2-7; D may be TRBD2 (7 bases). The CDR3 sequence: CAISEGGALDEQYF. In DNA form, the CDR3 reads TGTGCCATCAGCGAGGGGGGGGCCCTTGACGAGCAGTACTTC.